Below, 15 T cell receptor beta chains from the same sample are listed, as sequenced in a study of blood T cell repertoires in COVID-19. The repertoire was sequenced with immunoSEQ multiplex PCR; TCRdb's copy has only in-frame clones and lacks some. This sample yields about 69,000 clones, of which roughly three quarters are seen a single time; roughly 50% belongs to the top ten. Input material: peripheral blood. Receptor source: a human donor in a cohort sampled during active COVID-19.

The chain couples TRBV7-9 to TRBJ1-5; D is unclear. Germline V gene lookup returns CDR1 SEHNR and CDR2 FQNEAQ (reference sequence). Trimming removed 6 bases at V and 3 bases at J, with 18 bases between. The CDR3 spans 16 residues. This chain's CDR3 is CASRPEEGEDNQPQHF. As DNA, the CDR3 is TGTGCCAGCAGACCGGAGGAGGGAGAGGACAATCAGCCCCAGCATTTT.

V and J are TRBV7-2 and TRBJ2-7; 11 nucleotides agree with TRBD1. Germline CDR1 is SGHTA and CDR2 is FQGNSA. CDR3 length: 15 amino acids. Unmatched junction bases numbered 5, after V lost 5 bases and J lost 2 bases. This chain's CDR3 is CASSPRTGGPYEQYF. The CDR3 nucleotides are TGTGCCAGCAGCCCTCGGACAGGGGGCCCCTACGAGCAGTACTTC.

The chain couples TRBV7-6 to TRBJ1-4; 9 bases line up with TRBD1. This CDR3 spans 16 amino acids. The V gene end was trimmed by 1 base and the J gene end by 2 bases; junction bases not matched to a gene: 2. Germline V CDR1 and CDR2: SGHVS, FNYEAQ. The CDR3 region is CASSLGDRVTNEKLFF. CDR3 nucleotides: TGTGCCAGCAGCTTAGGGGACAGGGTGACTAATGAAAAACTGTTTTTT.

CDR3 DNA sequence: TGTGCCAGCAGCGGACTAACTAACACCGGGGAGCTGTTTTTT. Encoded protein: CASSGLTNTGELFF. The V and J genes are TRBV19 and TRBJ2-2, with D possibly being TRBD2 (6 bases). From germline, CDR1 is LNHDA and CDR2 SQIVND (reference sequence). The germline V and J ends were trimmed by 9 bases and 2 bases, with 13 bases remaining between them. The CDR3 sequence is 14 residues long.

This clone was picked up one time. The chain combines TRBV5-6 with TRBJ1-2, with D perhaps matching TRBD1 (5 bases). Trimming cost V 4 bases and J 8 bases, with 12 bases left between them. This CDR3 contains 12 residues. Per germline, CDR1 SGHDT and CDR2 YYEEEE. The CDR3 reads CASSQGKGGYTF. The CDR3 DNA sequence: TGTGCCAGCAGCCAGGGAAAGGGCGGCTACACCTTC.

The J gene is TRBJ1-2, the V gene TRBV19; 7 bases fit TRBD1. Germline V gives CDR1 LNHDA, CDR2 SQIVND (reference sequence). Trimming at V came to 11 bases and at J to 7 bases, leaving 13 bases not matched to a gene. The CDR3 contains 13 residues. The CDR3 loop is CASNRGAFSGYTF. CDR3 sequence (DNA): TGTGCCTCAAACAGGGGAGCTTTTAGTGGCTACACCTTC.

V and J are TRBV3-1 (or the pseudogene TRBV3-2) and TRBJ2-1; 10 bases line up with TRBD2. The CDR3 is 16 residues long. Trimming took 2 bases from V and 4 from J; bases not matched to a gene: 5. Germline loops: CDR1 LGHDT, CDR2 YNNKEL (reference sequence). The CDR3 region is CASSQRASGSYNEQFF. In nucleotides, the CDR3 is TGTGCCAGCAGCCAAAGGGCTAGCGGGAGTTACAATGAGCAGTTCTTC.

The rearrangement joins TRBV28 to TRBJ2-7, with TRBD2 matching 8 bases. Germline lookup yields CDR1 MDHEN and CDR2 SYDVKM. The CDR3 sequence is 12 residues long. The V and J ends lost 8 bases and 5 bases, in that order; junction bases with no gene match: 5. CDR3: CASLSGVDEQYF. CDR3 DNA sequence: TGTGCCAGCCTTAGCGGGGTAGACGAGCAGTACTTC.

The genes are TRBV5-5 and TRBJ1-5; no clear D gene. Germline V gene sequence: CDR1 SGHKS, CDR2 YYEKEE (reference sequence). The CDR3 sequence is 14 residues long. The V gene lost 3 bases and the J gene lost 4 bases, with 11 bases spanning the gap. DNA for the CDR3: TGTGCCAGCAGCTCCGCCCACCTAAATCAGCCCCAGCATTTT. Protein: CASSSAHLNQPQHF.

This chain connects TRBV7-2 to TRBJ2-7; D gene ambiguous. V lost 1 base and J 6 bases, leaving 13 bases between the germline ends. The germline CDR1 and CDR2 sequences are SGHTA and FQGNSA. This CDR3 is 14 amino acids long. Written as DNA, the CDR3 is TGTGCCAGCAGCTTAGATCCGGGTTTCGGCGAGCAGTACTTC. Protein sequence: CASSLDPGFGEQYF. Full variable domain (outside the CDR3, taken from reference TRBV7-2 and TRBJ2-7): GAGVSQSPSNKVTEKGKDVELRCDPISGHTALYWYRQSLGQGLEFLIYFQGNSAPDKSGLPSDRFSAERTGGSVSTLTIQRTQQEDSAVYLCASSLDPGFGEQYFGPGTRLTVT.

This clone has a handful of counts. V gene TRBV19 combines with J gene TRBJ2-6; maybe TRBD1 (6 bases). CDR1 LNHDA and CDR2 SQIVND come from the germline V gene (reference sequence). Deletions cut 8 bases from V and 2 bases from J, with 13 bases between. The CDR3 has 15 residues. CDR3 in DNA: TGTGCCAGTCAACCTCAGGGGCCTGGGGCCAACGTCCTGACTTTC. It yields the protein CASQPQGPGANVLTF. The whole variable domain, remainder taken from reference TRBV19 and TRBJ2-6, is DGGITQSPKYLFRKEGQNVTLSCEQNLNHDAMYWYRQDPGQGLRLIYYSQIVNDFQKGDIAEGYSVSREKKESFPLTVTSAQKNPTAFYLCASQPQGPGANVLTFGAGSRLTVL.

The chain links TRBV7-2 to TRBJ1-2; TRBD1 might be the D (6 bases). V was cut by 2 bases and J by 5 bases, with 12 bases left in between. Germline CDR1 SGHTA, CDR2 FQGNSA. CDR3 length: 14 residues. CDR3 DNA sequence: TGTGCCAGCAGCTTACCGGGACACTCTTATGGCTACACCTTC. Encoded protein: CASSLPGHSYGYTF.

V and J are TRBV27 and TRBJ1-1; 8 bases match TRBD1. CDR1 is MNHEY, CDR2 SMNVEV, per germline (reference sequence). The length of the CDR3 is 13 residues. V lost 3 bases to trimming and J lost 6 bases; unmatched junction nucleotides: 3. The CDR3 is CASSLQGAPEAFF. DNA of the CDR3: TGTGCCAGCAGTTTGCAGGGGGCCCCTGAAGCTTTCTTT.

This chain uses TRBV19 with TRBJ2-7, with 8 bases that match TRBD1. J lost 2 bases, V lost 5 bases, and 2 bases had no gene match. Germline-derived CDR1 and CDR2 are LNHDA and SQIVND (reference sequence). The CDR3 has 13 amino acids. In DNA, the CDR3 is TGTGCCAGTAGTGGGGACAGGACCTACGAGCAGTACTTC. Its protein product is CASSGDRTYEQYF.

This sequence joins TRBV12-1 and TRBJ1-5; the table gives TRBD1 as D, unverified against the DNA. TRBV12-1 is designated a pseudogene. This CDR3 is 14 amino acids long. In DNA, the CDR3 is TGTGCCAGCAGCCCCGGACAGTACAATCAGCCCCAGCATTTT. Translation: CASSPGQYNQPQHF.